The entry below describes one T cell receptor beta chain. The data belong to a study of T cell changes during pregnancy in multiple sclerosis. Repertoires were generated with immunoSEQ multiplex PCR, while TCRdb's copy carries only in-frame clones and drops some. The sample lists some 53,000 clones, almost 95% occurring once. This TCR came from a female donor with multiple sclerosis, enrolled in a pregnancy study. This specimen consisted of CD4+ T cells from peripheral blood mononuclear cells, obtained in the third trimester of pregnancy.

The CDR3 region has the DNA TGTGCCAGCAGTTTCGGGATCCGGGACACTGAAGCTTTCTTT. This translates into CASSFGIRDTEAFF. This chain connects TRBV6-6 to TRBJ1-1, with D unresolved. Germline V gives CDR1 MNHNY, CDR2 SVGAGI (reference sequence). The CDR3 has 14 amino acids. V shed 4 bases and J shed 3 bases, with 12 bases lying between them.